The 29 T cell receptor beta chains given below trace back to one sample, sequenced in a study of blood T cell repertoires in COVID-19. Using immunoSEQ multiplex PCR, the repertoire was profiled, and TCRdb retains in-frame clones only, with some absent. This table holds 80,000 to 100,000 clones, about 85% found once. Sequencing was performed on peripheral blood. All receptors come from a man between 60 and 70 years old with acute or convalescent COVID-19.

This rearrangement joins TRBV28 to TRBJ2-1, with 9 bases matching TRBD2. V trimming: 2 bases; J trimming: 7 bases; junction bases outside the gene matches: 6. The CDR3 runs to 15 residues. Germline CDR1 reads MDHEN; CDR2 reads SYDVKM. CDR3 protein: CASSLAGGRKNEQFF. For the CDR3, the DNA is TGTGCCAGCAGTTTAGCGGGAGGGAGAAAAAATGAGCAGTTCTTC.

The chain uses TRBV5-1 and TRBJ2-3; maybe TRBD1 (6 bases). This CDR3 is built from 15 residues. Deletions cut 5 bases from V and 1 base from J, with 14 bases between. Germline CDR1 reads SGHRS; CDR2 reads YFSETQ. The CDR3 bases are TGCGCCAGCAGGCCAGGGGTGATGGGCACAGATACGCAGTATTTT. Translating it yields CASRPGVMGTDTQYF.

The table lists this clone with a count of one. This chain's CDR3 is CASSLDRDQPQHF. The CDR3 bases are TGTGCCAGCAGCCTTGACAGGGATCAGCCCCAGCATTTT. The genes are TRBV7-2 and TRBJ1-5, with 7 bases fitting TRBD1. J gave up 5 bases and V 5 bases, and 3 bases lay outside the gene matches. The CDR3 length is 13 residues. Germline lookup yields CDR1 SGHTA and CDR2 FQGNSA.

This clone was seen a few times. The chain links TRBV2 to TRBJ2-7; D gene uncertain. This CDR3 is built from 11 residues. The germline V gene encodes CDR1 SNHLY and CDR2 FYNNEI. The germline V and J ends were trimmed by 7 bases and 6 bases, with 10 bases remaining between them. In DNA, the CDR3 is TGTGCCAGCATTCAAAGCCTCGAGCAGTACTTC. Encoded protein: CASIQSLEQYF.

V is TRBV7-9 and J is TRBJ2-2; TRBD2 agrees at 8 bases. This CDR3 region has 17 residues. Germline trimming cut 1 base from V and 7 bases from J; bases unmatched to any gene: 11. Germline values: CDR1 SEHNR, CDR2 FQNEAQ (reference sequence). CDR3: CASSLGLGGAGDGELFF. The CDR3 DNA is TGTGCCAGCAGCTTAGGATTGGGTGGAGCGGGAGACGGGGAGCTGTTTTTT.

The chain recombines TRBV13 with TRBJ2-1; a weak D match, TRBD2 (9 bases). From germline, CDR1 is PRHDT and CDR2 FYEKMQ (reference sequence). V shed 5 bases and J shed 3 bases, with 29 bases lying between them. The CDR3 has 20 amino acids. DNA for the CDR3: TGTGCCAGCAGCCCCACCCAGGGGGCGAATAGCGGGGGTGGCTACAATGAGCAGTTCTTC. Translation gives CASSPTQGANSGGGYNEQFF.

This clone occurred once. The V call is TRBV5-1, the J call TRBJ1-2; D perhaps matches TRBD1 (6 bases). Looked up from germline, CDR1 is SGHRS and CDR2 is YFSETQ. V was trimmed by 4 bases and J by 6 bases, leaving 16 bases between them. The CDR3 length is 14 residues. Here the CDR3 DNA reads TGCGCCAGCAGCGAAGGGGGAAGCAGGGATGGCTACACCTTC. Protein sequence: CASSEGGSRDGYTF.

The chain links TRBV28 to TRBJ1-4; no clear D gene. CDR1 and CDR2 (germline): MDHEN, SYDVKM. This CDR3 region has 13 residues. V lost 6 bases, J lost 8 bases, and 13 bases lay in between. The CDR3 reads CASSLLGNEKLFF. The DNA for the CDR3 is TGTGCCAGCAGCTTACTAGGAAACGAAAAACTGTTTTTT.

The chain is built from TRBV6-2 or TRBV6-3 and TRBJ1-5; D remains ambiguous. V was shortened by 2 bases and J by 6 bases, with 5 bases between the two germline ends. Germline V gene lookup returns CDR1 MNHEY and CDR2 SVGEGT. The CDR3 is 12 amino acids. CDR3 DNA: TGTGCCAGCAGTTACCCGGTTCAGCCCCAGCATTTT. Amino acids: CASSYPVQPQHF.

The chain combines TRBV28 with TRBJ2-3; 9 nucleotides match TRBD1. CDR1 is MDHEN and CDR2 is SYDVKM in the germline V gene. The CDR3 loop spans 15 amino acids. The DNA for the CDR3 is TGTGCTACTACAGGGGGCGCCTCTGGCACAGATACGCAGTATTTT. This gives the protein CATTGGASGTDTQYF.

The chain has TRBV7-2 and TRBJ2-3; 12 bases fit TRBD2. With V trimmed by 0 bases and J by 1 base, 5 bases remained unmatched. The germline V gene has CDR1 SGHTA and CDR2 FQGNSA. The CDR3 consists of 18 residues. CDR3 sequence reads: CASSLAPSGRAGTDTQYF. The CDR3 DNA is TGTGCCAGCAGCTTAGCACCTAGCGGGAGGGCCGGCACAGATACGCAGTATTTT. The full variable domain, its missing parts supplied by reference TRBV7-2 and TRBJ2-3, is GAGVSQSPSNKVTEKGKDVELRCDPISGHTALYWYRQSLGQGLEFLIYFQGNSAPDKSGLPSDRFSAERTGGSVSTLTIQRTQQEDSAVYLCASSLAPSGRAGTDTQYFGPGTRLTVL.

The CDR3 DNA sequence: TGTGCCAGCAGTACAGGGGGGTACGAGCAGTACTTC. The encoded protein is CASSTGGYEQYF. The chain employs TRBV27 and TRBJ2-7; 8 bases fit TRBD1. Germline CDR1 MNHEY, CDR2 SMNVEV (reference sequence). The CDR3 runs 12 residues. After removal of 5 bases from V and 4 bases from J, the junction contained 1 base not matched to a gene.

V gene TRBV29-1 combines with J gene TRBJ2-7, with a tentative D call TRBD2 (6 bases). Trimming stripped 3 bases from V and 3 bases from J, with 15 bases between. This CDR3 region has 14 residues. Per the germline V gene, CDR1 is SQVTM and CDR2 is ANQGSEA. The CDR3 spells CSVEGGIYNYEQYF. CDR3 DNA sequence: TGCAGCGTTGAGGGGGGAATATACAACTACGAGCAGTACTTC.

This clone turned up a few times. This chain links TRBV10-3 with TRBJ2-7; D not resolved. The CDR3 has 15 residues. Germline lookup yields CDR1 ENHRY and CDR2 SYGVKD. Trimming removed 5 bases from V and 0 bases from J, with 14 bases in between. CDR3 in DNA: TGTGCCATCAGTTTGTTGAGACTGGACTCCTACGAGCAGTACTTC. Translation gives CAISLLRLDSYEQYF.

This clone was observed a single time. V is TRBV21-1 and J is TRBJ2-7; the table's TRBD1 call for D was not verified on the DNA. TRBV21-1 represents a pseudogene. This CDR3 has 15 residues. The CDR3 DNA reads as TGTGCCAGCAGATCGACAGGGGCCGGCTCCTACGAGCAGTACTTC. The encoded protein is CASRSTGAGSYEQYF.

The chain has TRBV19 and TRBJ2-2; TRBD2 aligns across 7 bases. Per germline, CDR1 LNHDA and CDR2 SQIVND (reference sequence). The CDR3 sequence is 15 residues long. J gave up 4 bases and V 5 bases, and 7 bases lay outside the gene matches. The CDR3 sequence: CASSGTTMGTGELFF. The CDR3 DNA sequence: TGTGCCAGTAGTGGGACTACTATGGGCACCGGGGAGCTGTTTTTT. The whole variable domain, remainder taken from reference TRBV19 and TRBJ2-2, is DGGITQSPKYLFRKEGQNVTLSCEQNLNHDAMYWYRQDPGQGLRLIYYSQIVNDFQKGDIAEGYSVSREKKESFPLTVTSAQKNPTAFYLCASSGTTMGTGELFFGEGSRLTVL.

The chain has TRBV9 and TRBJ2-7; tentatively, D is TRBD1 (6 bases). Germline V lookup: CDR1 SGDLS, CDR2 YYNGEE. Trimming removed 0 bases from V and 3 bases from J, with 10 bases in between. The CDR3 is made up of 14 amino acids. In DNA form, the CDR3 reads TGTGCCAGCAGCGTAGGCCAGGGGAACTACGAGCAGTACTTC. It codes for CASSVGQGNYEQYF.

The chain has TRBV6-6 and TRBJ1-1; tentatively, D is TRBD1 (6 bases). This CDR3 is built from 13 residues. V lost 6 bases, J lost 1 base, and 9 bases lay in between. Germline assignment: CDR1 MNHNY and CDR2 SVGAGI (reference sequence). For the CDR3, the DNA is TGTGCCAGCAGCCCACAGGGGAACACTGAAGCTTTCTTT. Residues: CASSPQGNTEAFF.

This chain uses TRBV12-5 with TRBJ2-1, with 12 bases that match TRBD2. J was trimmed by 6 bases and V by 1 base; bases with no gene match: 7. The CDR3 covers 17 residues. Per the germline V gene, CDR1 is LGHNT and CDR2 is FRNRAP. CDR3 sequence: CASGLGSRTSGINEQFF. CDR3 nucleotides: TGTGCTAGTGGTTTGGGATCCAGGACTAGCGGGATCAATGAGCAGTTCTTC.

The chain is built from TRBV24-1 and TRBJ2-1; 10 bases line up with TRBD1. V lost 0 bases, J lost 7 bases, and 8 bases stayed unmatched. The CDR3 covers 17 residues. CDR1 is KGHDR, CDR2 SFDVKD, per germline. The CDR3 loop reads CATSDLEPGQGWNEQFF. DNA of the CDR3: TGTGCCACCAGTGATTTGGAACCGGGACAGGGGTGGAATGAGCAGTTCTTC.

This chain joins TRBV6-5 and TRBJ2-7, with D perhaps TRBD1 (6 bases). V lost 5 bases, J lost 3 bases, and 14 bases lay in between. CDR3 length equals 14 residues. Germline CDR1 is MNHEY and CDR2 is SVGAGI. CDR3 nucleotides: TGTGCCAGCAGTCCAAGGACAGTCCTCTACGAGCAGTACTTC. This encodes CASSPRTVLYEQYF.

CDR3 loop: CASLLEGQIYNEQFF. CDR3 in DNA: TGTGCCAGCCTACTTGAAGGACAGATCTACAATGAGCAGTTCTTC. The chain has TRBV2 and TRBJ2-1; tentatively, D is TRBD1 (6 bases). Trimming pared 8 bases from V and 3 bases from J, leaving 17 bases between. Germline loops: CDR1 SNHLY, CDR2 FYNNEI. The CDR3 extends over 15 amino acids.

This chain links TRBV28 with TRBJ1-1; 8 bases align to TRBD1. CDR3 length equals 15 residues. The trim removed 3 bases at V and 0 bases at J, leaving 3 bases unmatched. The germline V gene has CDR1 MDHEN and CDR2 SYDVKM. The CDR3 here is CASSFQGALNTEAFF. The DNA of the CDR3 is TGTGCCAGCAGTTTTCAGGGGGCATTGAACACTGAAGCTTTCTTT.

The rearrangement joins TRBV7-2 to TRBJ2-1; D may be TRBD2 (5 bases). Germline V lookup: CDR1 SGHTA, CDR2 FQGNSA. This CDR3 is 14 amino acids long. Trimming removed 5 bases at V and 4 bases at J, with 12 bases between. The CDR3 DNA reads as TGTGCCAGCAGCGGAGGAGTAACATACAATGAGCAGTTCTTC. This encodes CASSGGVTYNEQFF.

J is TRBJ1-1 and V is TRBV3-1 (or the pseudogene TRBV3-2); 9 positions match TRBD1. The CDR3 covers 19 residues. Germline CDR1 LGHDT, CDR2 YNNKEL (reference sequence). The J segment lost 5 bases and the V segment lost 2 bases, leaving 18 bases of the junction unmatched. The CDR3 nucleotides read TGTGCCAGCAGCCAACAAACCCCCCGGGACAGGGTTTTGGGGACTGAAGCTTTCTTT. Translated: CASSQQTPRDRVLGTEAFF.

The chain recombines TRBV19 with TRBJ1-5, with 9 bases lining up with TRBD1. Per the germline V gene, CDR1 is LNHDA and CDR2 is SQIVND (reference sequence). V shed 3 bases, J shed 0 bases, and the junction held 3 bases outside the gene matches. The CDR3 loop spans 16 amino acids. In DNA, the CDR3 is TGTGCCAGTAGTATGGGGACAGGGAGTAGCAATCAGCCCCAGCATTTT. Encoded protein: CASSMGTGSSNQPQHF.

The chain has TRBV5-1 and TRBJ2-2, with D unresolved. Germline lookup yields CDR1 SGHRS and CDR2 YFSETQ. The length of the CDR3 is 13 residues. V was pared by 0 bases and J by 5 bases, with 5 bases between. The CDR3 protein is CASSLDRTGELFF. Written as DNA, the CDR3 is TGCGCCAGCAGCTTGGATCGTACCGGGGAGCTGTTTTTT.

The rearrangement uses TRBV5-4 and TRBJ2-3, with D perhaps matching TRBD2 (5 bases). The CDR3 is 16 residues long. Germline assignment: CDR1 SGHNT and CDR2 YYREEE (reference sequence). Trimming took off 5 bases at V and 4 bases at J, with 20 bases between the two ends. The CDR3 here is CASSYPSGGYSDTQYF. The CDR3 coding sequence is TGTGCCAGCAGTTACCCCTCCGGAGGTTATTCAGATACGCAGTATTTT.

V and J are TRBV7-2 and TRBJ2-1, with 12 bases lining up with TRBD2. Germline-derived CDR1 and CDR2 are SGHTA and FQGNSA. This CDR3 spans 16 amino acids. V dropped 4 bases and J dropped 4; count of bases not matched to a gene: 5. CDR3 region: CASSSFLAGGYNEQFF. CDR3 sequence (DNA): TGTGCCAGCAGCTCATTTCTAGCGGGAGGGTACAATGAGCAGTTCTTC.